The present entry profiles one TCR beta chain with its context. The data derive from a study of blood T cell repertoires in COVID-19. Study at large: The study drew acute and convalescent COVID-19 samples from the United States, Italy and Spain. T cells, B-cell-depleted T cells, or PBMCs provided the cDNA or gDNA that served as material.

Sequencing was performed with immunoSEQ multiplex PCR; in TCRdb, only in-frame clones are kept and a portion is missing. Among 150,000 to 200,000 clones listed, 70% to 85% were seen once. Adults between about 18 and 95 years of age took part from 20 to 25 US areas. Recovered Cohort 3 donors showed two negative PCRs, clearance, or symptom resolution. CDR3 length: 16 residues. Germline CDR1 and CDR2: SNHLY and FYNNEI. The J segment lost 4 bases and the V segment lost 5 bases, leaving 13 bases of the junction unmatched. V is TRBV2 and J is TRBJ2-7, with 8 bases fitting TRBD1. Sample: PBMCs or T cells enriched from blood (not recorded which). This TCR was sampled from a man aged 45-65 years who had recovered from COVID-19. The CDR3 coding sequence is TGTGCCAGCAGTACAGCAGGGGGCCGAACGAATTACGAGCAGTACTTC. Translating gives CASSTAGGRTNYEQYF.